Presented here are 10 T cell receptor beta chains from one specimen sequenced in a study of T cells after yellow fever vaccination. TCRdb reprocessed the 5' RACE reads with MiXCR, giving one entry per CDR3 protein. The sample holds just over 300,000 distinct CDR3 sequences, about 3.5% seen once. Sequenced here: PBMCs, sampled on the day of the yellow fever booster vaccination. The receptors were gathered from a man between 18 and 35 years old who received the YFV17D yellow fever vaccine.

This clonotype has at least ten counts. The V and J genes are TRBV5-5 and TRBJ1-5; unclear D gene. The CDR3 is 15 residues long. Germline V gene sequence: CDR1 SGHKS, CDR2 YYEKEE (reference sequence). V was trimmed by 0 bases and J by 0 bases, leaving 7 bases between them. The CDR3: CASSLGQYSNQPQHF. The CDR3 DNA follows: TGTGCCAGCAGCTTGGGTCAGTATAGCAATCAGCCCCAGCATTTT.

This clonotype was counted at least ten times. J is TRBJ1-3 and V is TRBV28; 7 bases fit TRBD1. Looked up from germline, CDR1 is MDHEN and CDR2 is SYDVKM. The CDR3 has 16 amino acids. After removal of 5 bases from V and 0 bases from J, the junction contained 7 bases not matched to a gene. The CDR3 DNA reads TGTGCCAGCAGTACGGGATGGGACAGCTCTGGAAACACCATATATTTT. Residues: CASSTGWDSSGNTIYF.

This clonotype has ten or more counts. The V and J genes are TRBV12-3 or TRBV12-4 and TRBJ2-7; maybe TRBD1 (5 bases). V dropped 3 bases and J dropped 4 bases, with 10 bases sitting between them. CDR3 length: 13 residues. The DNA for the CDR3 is TGTGCCAGCAGTTTTGTGCCAGGGTACGAGCAGTACTTC. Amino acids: CASSFVPGYEQYF.

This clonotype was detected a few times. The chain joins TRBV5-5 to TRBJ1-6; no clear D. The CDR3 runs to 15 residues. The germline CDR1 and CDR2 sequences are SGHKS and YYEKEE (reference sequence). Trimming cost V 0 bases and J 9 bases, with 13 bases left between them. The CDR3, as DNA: TGTGCCAGCAGCTTGGACTCAAAAGATGGTTCACCCCTCCACTTT. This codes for CASSLDSKDGSPLHF. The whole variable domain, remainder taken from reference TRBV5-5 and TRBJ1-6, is DAGVTQSPTHLIKTRGQQVTLRCSPISGHKSVSWYQQVLGQGPQFIFQYYEKEERGRGNFPDRFSARQFPNYSSELNVNALLLGDSALYLCASSLDSKDGSPLHFGNGTRLTVT.

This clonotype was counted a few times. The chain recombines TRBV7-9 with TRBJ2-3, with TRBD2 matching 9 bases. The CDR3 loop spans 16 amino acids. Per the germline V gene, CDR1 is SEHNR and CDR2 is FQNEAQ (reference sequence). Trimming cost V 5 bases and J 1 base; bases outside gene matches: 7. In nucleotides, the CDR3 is TGTGCCAGCAGCCTTGGCGGGGGGGGGGGCACAGATACGCAGTATTTT. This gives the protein CASSLGGGGGTDTQYF.

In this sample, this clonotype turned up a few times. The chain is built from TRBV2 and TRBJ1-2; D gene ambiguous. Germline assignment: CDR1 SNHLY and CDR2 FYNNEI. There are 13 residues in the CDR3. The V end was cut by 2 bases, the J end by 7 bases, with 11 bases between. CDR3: CASSETHEAGYTF. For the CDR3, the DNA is TGTGCCAGCAGTGAAACGCACGAGGCTGGCTACACCTTC. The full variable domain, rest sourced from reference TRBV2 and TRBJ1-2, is EPEVTQTPSHQVTQMGQEVILRCVPISNHLYFYWYRQILGQKVEFLVSFYNNEISEKSEIFDDQFSVERPDGSNFTLKIRSTKLEDSAMYFCASSETHEAGYTFGSGTRLTVV.

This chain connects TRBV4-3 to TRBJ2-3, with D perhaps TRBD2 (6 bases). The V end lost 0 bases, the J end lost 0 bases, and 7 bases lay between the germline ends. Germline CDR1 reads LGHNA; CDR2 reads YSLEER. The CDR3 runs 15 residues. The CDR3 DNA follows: TGCGCCAGCAGCCAAGACGGGACTAGCACAGATACGCAGTATTTT. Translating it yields CASSQDGTSTDTQYF.

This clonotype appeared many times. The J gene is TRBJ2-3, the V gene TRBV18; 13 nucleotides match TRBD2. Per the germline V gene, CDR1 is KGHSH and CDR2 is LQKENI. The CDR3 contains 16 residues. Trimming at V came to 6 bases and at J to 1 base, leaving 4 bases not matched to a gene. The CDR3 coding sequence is TGTGCCAGCTCGGGACTAGCGGGGTCCCGCACAGATACGCAGTATTTT. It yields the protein CASSGLAGSRTDTQYF.

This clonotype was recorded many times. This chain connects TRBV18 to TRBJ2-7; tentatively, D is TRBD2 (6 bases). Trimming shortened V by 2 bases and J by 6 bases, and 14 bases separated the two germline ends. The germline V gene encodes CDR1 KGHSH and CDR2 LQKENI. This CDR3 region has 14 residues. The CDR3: CASSPGGYVSEQYV. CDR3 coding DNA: TGTGCCAGCTCACCAGGGGGGTACGTCAGCGAGCAGTACGTC.

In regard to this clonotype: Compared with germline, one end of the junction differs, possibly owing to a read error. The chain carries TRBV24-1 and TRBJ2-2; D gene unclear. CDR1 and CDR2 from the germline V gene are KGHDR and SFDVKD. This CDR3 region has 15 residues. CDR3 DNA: TGTGCCTCCAGTTCCCGCCAGATGAACACCGGGGAGCTGTTTTTT. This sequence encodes CASSSRQMNTGELFF.